This TCR beta chain is drawn from a study of cytomegalovirus exposure and HLA in healthy donors. The study ran its PCR with 60 Vbeta and 13 Jbeta primers. Original processing notes: Roughly 73 million unique TCR beta chains, about 10 million of them shared, were counted by a later analysis. The data were produced by immunoSEQ multiplex PCR, yet TCRdb's version contains in-frame clones alone and is incomplete. For V, J and clone size, that table is used; D and trimming come from the DNA. The table has under 200,000 clones, 79% seen once. Study-wide points: Later work associated 16,951 TCR beta sequences with HLA alleles at 0.05 false discovery rate.

About this clone itself: What it recognizes is unknown.

The sample comprised PBMCs. This sequence was found in a woman in her thirties or forties in good health and CMV-seronegative.

The CDR3: CAWRVLRDTGGYTF. In DNA form, the CDR3 reads TGTGCCTGGAGGGTACTCAGGGACACCGGTGGCTACACCTTC. The chain employs TRBV30 and TRBJ1-2; a weak D match, TRBD1 (6 bases). Germline V gene sequence: CDR1 GTSNPN, CDR2 SVGIG (reference sequence). The ends were cut back, 3 bases at V and 7 bases at J, with 18 bases in the middle. This CDR3 is 14 amino acids long.